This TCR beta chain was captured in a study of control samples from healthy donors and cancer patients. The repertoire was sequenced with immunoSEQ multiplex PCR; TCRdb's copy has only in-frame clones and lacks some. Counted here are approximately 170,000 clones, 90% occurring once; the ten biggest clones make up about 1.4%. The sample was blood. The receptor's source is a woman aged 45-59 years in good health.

The CDR3 DNA reads as TGTGCCAGCAGCCGGCAGAGGACTAGCGGTGGCAATGAGCAGTTCTTC. This codes for CASSRQRTSGGNEQFF. This chain links TRBV6-2 or TRBV6-3 with TRBJ2-1, with 10 bases that match TRBD2. This CDR3 is built from 16 residues. V was clipped by 6 bases and J by 6 bases; unmatched bases: 11. Germline values: CDR1 MNHEY, CDR2 SVGEGT.